This is a list of T cell receptor beta chains from one sample in a study of early T cells in non-severe SARS-CoV-2 infection. TCRdb re-analysed the 5' RACE reads in MiXCR, keeping a single row per CDR3 protein. The table lists about 64,000 distinct CDR3 sequences, around 20% of them singletons, with about 15% in the top ten. Sequencing used whole blood, obtained at baseline. Receptors originate from an adult who was a healthcare worker with PCR-confirmed SARS-CoV-2 infection or an uninfected control (not recorded which). Each CDR3 is given with its conserved first and last residue. D genes are given only for firm matches. Expanded clones get a size class; other rows say once, few or many, or leave the size out.

D,size,V,J,CDR3,DNA
TRBD2,few,TRBV20-1,TRBJ2-7,CSAKLAGFPYEQYF,TGCAGTGCCAAACTAGCGGGGTTTCCCTACGAGCAGTACTTC
TRBD1,many,TRBV7-6,TRBJ1-2,CASSSGTGHGYTF,TGTGCCAGCAGCTCTGGGACAGGTCATGGCTACACCTTC
.,few,TRBV5-4,TRBJ2-2,CASSLDRASSSGELFF,TGTGCCAGCAGCTTGGACAGGGCCTCGTCATCCGGGGAGCTGTTTTTT
TRBD1,.,TRBV28,TRBJ2-7,CASSPPGTAPYEQYF,TGTGCCAGCAGTCCTCCCGGGACAGCCCCTTACGAGCAGTACTTC
.,few,TRBV5-1,TRBJ2-7,CASSLQGEEQYF,TGCGCCAGCAGCCTCCAGGGTGAGGAGCAGTACTTC
.,.,TRBV20-1,TRBJ2-4,CSALKGTAKNIQYF,TGCAGTGCCCTGAAGGGTACAGCCAAAAACATTCAGTACTTC
.,.,TRBV5-1,TRBJ2-2,CASSPVNTGELFF,TGCGCCAGCAGCCCGGTGAACACCGGGGAGCTGTTTTTT
.,many,TRBV20-1,TRBJ2-1,CSARTPSGYHNEQFF,TGCAGTGCTAGAACCCCCAGCGGGTACCACAATGAGCAGTTCTTC
.,few,TRBV19,TRBJ2-1,CASSIMAGYNEQFF,TGTGCCAGTAGTATAATGGCGGGCTACAATGAGCAGTTCTTC
TRBD1,.,TRBV15,TRBJ1-1,CATSSRGAGGTEAFF,TGTGCCACCAGCAGCAGAGGGGCAGGGGGCACTGAAGCTTTCTTT
TRBD2,.,TRBV6-5,TRBJ2-7,CASSYSMSGGAHEQYF,TGTGCCAGCAGTTACTCGATGAGCGGGGGGGCCCACGAGCAGTACTTC
.,.,TRBV12-3/TRBV12-4,TRBJ1-4,CASSLAPEKLFF,TGTGCCAGCAGTTTAGCGCCGGAAAAACTGTTTTTT
TRBD1,few,TRBV10-3,TRBJ2-7,CAISDGDRGRYEQYF,TGTGCCATCAGTGATGGGGACAGAGGTCGGTACGAGCAGTACTTC
.,.,TRBV27,TRBJ1-2,CASTRHYGYTF,TGTGCCAGCACGAGGCACTATGGCTACACCTTC
TRBD1,.,TRBV12-3/TRBV12-4,TRBJ2-3,CASSFGTGPDTQYF,TGTGCCAGCAGTTTTGGGACAGGGCCAGATACGCAGTATTTT
.,.,TRBV7-4,TRBJ2-2,CASSFKACTGELFF,TGTGCCAGCAGCTTTAAAGCCTGCACCGGGGAGCTGTTTTTT
.,.,TRBV4-1,TRBJ1-4,CASSQDGEQKLFF,TGCGCCAGCAGCCAAGATGGGGAGCAAAAACTGTTTTTT
.,many,TRBV5-5,TRBJ1-6,CASSSDPGANSPLHF,TGTGCCAGCAGCTCTGATCCGGGTGCTAATTCACCCCTCCACTTT
.,.,TRBV29-1,TRBJ2-3,CSVGRGVTDTQYF,TGCAGCGTTGGCAGGGGGGTCACAGATACGCAGTATTTT
.,.,TRBV12-3/TRBV12-4,TRBJ2-6,CASSFSLGSSRTGANVLTF,TGTGCCAGCAGTTTCTCATTGGGGTCGAGTCGGACAGGGGCCAACGTCCTGACTTTC
.,.,TRBV4-1,TRBJ1-6,CASSHGSGAAPLHF,TGCGCCAGCAGCCATGGCTCAGGGGCGGCACCCCTCCACTTT
.,few,TRBV27,TRBJ2-5,CASSTRDHRETQYF,TGTGCCAGCAGTACCCGGGACCACAGAGAGACCCAGTACTTC
.,few,TRBV20-1,TRBJ2-3,CSAREFGLTTTDTQYF,TGCAGTGCTAGAGAATTTGGACTTACCACAACAGATACGCAGTATTTT
.,.,TRBV6-2/TRBV6-3,TRBJ2-2,CARSCGGHPNTGELFF,TGTGCCAGGAGTTGCGGGGGCCATCCGAACACCGGGGAGCTGTTTTTT
.,few,TRBV20-1,TRBJ1-2,CSARDLIGRDYGYTF,TGCAGTGCTAGAGATCTAATAGGCCGGGACTATGGCTACACCTTC
.,.,TRBV9,TRBJ2-7,CASSVQGGEQYF,TGTGCCAGCAGCGTGCAGGGAGGCGAGCAGTACTTC
TRBD1,.,TRBV7-3,TRBJ2-5,CASSLQGSETQYF,TGTGCCAGCAGCCTACAGGGGTCGGAGACCCAGTACTTC
.,few,TRBV5-1,TRBJ2-7,CASSSDEEQYF,TGCGCCAGCAGCTCAGACGAGGAGCAGTACTTC
.,.,TRBV7-9,TRBJ1-6,CASSFTGSNSPLHF,TGTGCCAGCAGCTTCACAGGGTCCAATTCACCCCTCCACTTT